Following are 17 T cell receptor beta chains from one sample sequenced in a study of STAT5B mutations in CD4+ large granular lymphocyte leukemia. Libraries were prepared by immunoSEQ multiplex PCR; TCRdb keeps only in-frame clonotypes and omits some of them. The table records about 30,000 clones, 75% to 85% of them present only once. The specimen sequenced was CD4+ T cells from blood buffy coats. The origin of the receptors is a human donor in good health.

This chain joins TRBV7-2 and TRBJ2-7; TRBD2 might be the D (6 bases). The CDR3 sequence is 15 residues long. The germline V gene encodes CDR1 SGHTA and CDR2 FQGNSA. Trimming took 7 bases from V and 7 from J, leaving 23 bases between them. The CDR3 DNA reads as TGTGCCAGCAAATCGTGGACTACCGTCTTTTCGGAGCAGTACTTC. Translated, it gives CASKSWTTVFSEQYF. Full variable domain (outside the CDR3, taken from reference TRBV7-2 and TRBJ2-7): GAGVSQSPSNKVTEKGKDVELRCDPISGHTALYWYRQSLGQGLEFLIYFQGNSAPDKSGLPSDRFSAERTGGSVSTLTIQRTQQEDSAVYLCASKSWTTVFSEQYFGPGTRLTVT.

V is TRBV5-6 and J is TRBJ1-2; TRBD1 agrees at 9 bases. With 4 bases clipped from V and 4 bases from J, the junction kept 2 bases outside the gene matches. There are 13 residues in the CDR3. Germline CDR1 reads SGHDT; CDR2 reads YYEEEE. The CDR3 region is CASSRDRAYGYTF. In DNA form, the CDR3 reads TGTGCCAGCAGCCGGGACAGGGCCTATGGCTACACCTTC.

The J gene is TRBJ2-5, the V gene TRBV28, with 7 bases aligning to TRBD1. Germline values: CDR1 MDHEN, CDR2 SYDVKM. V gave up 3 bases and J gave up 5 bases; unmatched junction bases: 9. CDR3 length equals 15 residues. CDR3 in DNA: TGTGCCAGCAGTTTTTTGTCAGGGGGAGAGGAGACCCAGTACTTC. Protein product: CASSFLSGGEETQYF.

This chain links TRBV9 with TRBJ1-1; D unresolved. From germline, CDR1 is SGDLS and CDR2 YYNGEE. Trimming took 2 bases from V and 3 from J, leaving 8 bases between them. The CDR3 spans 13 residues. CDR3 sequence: CASSVGGHTEAFF. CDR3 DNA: TGTGCCAGCAGCGTTGGCGGGCACACTGAAGCTTTCTTT. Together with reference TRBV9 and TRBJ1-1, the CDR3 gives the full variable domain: DSGVTQTPKHLITATGQRVTLRCSPRSGDLSVYWYQQSLDQGLQFLIQYYNGEERAKGNILERFSAQQFPDLHSELNLSSLELGDSALYFCASSVGGHTEAFFGQGTRLTVV.

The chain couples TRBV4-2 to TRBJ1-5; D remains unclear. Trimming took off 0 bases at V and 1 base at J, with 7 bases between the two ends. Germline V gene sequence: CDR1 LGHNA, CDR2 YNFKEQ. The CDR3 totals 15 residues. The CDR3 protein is CASSQESDSNQPQHF. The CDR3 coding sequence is TGTGCCAGCAGCCAAGAAAGCGACAGCAATCAGCCCCAGCATTTT.

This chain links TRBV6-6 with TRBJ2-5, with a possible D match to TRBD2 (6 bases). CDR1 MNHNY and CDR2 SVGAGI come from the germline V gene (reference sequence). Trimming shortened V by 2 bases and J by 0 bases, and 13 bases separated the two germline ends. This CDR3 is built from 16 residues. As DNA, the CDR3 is TGTGCCAGCAGTTACCGAGGGACTGGGTACCAAGAGACCCAGTACTTC. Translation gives CASSYRGTGYQETQYF.

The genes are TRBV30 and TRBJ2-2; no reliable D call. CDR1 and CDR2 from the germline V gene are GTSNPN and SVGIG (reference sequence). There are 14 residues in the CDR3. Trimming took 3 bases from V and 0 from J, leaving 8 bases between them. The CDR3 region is CAWRPATNTGELFF. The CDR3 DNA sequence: TGTGCCTGGAGACCCGCCACGAACACCGGGGAGCTGTTTTTT. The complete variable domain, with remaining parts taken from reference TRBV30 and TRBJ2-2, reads SQTIHQWPATLVQPVGSPLSLECTVEGTSNPNLYWYRQAAGRGLQLLFYSVGIGQISSEVPQNLSASRPQDRQFILSSKKLLLSDSGFYLCAWRPATNTGELFFGEGSRLTVL.

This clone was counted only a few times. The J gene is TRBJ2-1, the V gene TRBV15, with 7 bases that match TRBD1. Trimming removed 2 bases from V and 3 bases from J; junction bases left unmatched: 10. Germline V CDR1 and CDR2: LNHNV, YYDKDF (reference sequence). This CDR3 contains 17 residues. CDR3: CATSRTSTGPNYNEQFF. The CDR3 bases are TGTGCCACCAGCAGAACCTCGACAGGGCCAAACTACAATGAGCAGTTCTTC. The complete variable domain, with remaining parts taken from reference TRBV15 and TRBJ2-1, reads DAMVIQNPRYQVTQFGKPVTLSCSQTLNHNVMYWYQQKSSQAPKLLFHYYDKDFNNEADTPDNFQSRRPNTSFCFLDIRSPGLGDTAMYLCATSRTSTGPNYNEQFFGPGTRLTVL.

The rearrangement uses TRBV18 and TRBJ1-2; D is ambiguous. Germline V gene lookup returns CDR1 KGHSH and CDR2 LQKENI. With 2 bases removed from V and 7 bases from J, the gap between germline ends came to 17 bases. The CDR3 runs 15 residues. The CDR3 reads CASSPGRATHGGYTF. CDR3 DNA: TGTGCCAGCTCACCAGGGAGGGCAACCCACGGTGGCTACACCTTC.

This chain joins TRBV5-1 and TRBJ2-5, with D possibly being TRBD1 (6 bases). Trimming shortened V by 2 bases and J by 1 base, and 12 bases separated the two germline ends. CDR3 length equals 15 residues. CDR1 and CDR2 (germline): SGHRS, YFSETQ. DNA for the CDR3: TGCGCCAGCAGCTTACCTACACAGGGCCAAGAGACCCAGTACTTC. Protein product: CASSLPTQGQETQYF.

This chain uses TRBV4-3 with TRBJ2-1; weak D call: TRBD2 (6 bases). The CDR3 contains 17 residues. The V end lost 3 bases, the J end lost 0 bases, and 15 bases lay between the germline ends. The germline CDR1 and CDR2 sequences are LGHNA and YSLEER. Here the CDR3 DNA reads TGCGCCAGCAGCCATAGCCGGGGGAGTAGCTCCTACAATGAGCAGTTCTTC. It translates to CASSHSRGSSSYNEQFF.

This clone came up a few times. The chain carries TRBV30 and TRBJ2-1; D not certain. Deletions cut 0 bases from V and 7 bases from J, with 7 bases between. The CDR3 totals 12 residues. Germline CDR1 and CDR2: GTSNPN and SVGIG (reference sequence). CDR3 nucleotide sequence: TGTGCCTGGAGTGTTGTACCGAATGAGCAGTTCTTC. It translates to CAWSVVPNEQFF.

The DNA of the CDR3 is TGTGCCAGCAGCGTAGCTACGGGGGGGCGAGAGACCCAGTACTTC. Translating gives CASSVATGGRETQYF. J is TRBJ2-5 and V is TRBV9, with 8 bases that match TRBD2. Per the germline V gene, CDR1 is SGDLS and CDR2 is YYNGEE. CDR3 length equals 15 residues. Trimming at V came to 0 bases and at J to 4 bases, leaving 5 bases not matched to a gene. Full variable domain (outside the CDR3, taken from reference TRBV9 and TRBJ2-5): DSGVTQTPKHLITATGQRVTLRCSPRSGDLSVYWYQQSLDQGLQFLIQYYNGEERAKGNILERFSAQQFPDLHSELNLSSLELGDSALYFCASSVATGGRETQYFGPGTRLLVL.

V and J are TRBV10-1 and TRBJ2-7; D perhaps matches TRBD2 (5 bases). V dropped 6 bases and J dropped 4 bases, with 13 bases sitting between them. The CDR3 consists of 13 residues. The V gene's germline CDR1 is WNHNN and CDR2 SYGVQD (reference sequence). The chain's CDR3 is CASRLWGEYEQYF. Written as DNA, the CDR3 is TGCGCCAGCAGATTATGGGGAGAGTACGAGCAGTACTTC.

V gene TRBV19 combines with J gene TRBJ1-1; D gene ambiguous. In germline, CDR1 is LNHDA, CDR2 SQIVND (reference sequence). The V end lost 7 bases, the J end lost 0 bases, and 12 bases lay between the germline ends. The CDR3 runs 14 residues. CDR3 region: CASKEERMNTEAFF. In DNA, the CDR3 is TGTGCCAGTAAGGAGGAACGGATGAACACTGAAGCTTTCTTT.

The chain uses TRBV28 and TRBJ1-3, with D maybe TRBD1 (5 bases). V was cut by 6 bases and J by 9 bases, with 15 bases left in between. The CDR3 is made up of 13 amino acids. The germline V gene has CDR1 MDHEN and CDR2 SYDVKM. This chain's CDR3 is CASSPGTRGTIYF. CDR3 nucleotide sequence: TGTGCCAGCAGCCCCGGGACTAGAGGCACCATATATTTT.

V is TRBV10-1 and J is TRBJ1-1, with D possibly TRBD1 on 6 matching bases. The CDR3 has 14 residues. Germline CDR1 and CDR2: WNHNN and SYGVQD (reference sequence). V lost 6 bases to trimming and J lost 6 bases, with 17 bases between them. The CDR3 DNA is TGCGCCAGCAGCAGGGGACGCACTACTGCTGAAGCTTTCTTT. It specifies CASSRGRTTAEAFF.